This TCR beta chain appears in the sequencing data of a study of T cell responses to AZD1222 COVID-19 vaccine. Points from the study as a whole: Repertoire sampling was restricted to post-peak T cell response timepoints. Clonal diversity may have been underestimated, and the donors were mostly white British, with more females than males.

Germline CDR1 reads LNHDA; CDR2 reads SQIVND (reference sequence). CDR3 length: 13 amino acids. The ends lost 5 bases at V and 2 bases at J; junction bases unmatched: 3. Sequenced by immunoSEQ multiplex PCR; TCRdb stores in-frame clones only, minus some. The repertoire has approximately 170,000 clones, roughly 94% of them found once; the top ten carry under 1.2%. Combined were second doses at about 4 or about 12 weeks. With regard to this clone: Antigen unknown.

The sample in question was peripheral blood, obtained 28 days after the second AZD1222 dose. The rearrangement links TRBV19 to TRBJ2-7; 7 positions agree with TRBD2. This clonotype was obtained from an adult who received the AZD1222 COVID-19 vaccine. The CDR3 DNA sequence: TGTGCCAGTAGTCTAGGGAGGGCCTACGAGCAGTACTTC. This codes for CASSLGRAYEQYF. The full variable domain, rest sourced from reference TRBV19 and TRBJ2-7, is DGGITQSPKYLFRKEGQNVTLSCEQNLNHDAMYWYRQDPGQGLRLIYYSQIVNDFQKGDIAEGYSVSREKKESFPLTVTSAQKNPTAFYLCASSLGRAYEQYFGPGTRLTVT.